This TCR beta chain was captured in a study of blood T cells in healthy people across ages. The length of the CDR3 is 16 residues. From germline, CDR1 is SGHVS and CDR2 FQNEAQ. V lost 2 bases, J lost 8 bases, and 19 bases lay in between. The second PCR ran about 6 to 12 cycles with a sample-barcoded 5' primer and J-beta primers. In TCRdb, the 5' RACE reads were re-called with MiXCR into one record per CDR3 protein. The top ten hold 4% of the sample, which has about 1.5 million distinct CDR3 sequences, under 55% seen once. This receptor was taken from a woman aged 18-29 years in good health. The V gene is TRBV7-8, the J gene TRBJ2-1; D is perhaps TRBD2 (6 bases). Sequencing was performed on blood. In DNA form, the CDR3 reads TGTGCCAGCAGCTTAAAACTAGCAGCAATGTATGATGAGCAGTTCTTC. This translates into CASSLKLAAMYDEQFF.